In this sample, the clone carrying this T cell receptor (beta chain) turned up many times. As to time point: newly diagnosed GD, antithyroid drugs for less than 3 months. PBMCs were the source of the RNA used for TCR sequencing. Arm-PCR with iRepertoire HTBI primers amplified the CDR3 regions for these TCR beta libraries. MiXCR, run by TCRdb on the multiplex PCR reads, gives a single entry per CDR3 protein. The sample yields approximately 540,000 distinct CDR3 sequences, 12% seen once. The sample belongs to a study of regulatory T cells in long-lasting Graves disease. Looked up from germline, CDR1 is GTSNPN and CDR2 is SVGIG (reference sequence). The CDR3 runs to 16 residues. V gave up 0 bases and J gave up 6 bases, with 15 bases separating them. This same sample was also taken into another study, of T cells in Graves' hyperthyroidism and ophthalmopathy. That report adds: Researchers found most expanded thyroid clonotypes above 0.001 in blood as well.

Sequenced here: peripheral blood mononuclear cells (PBMCs), sampled at new diagnosis, from a patient treated with antithyroid drugs. The receptor's source is a woman aged 25 to 39 with Graves disease. This chain uses TRBV30 with TRBJ1-6; D unresolved. CDR3 sequence reads: CAWSVGTSATNSPLHF. As DNA, the CDR3 is TGTGCCTGGAGTGTCGGTACATCTGCAACTAATTCACCCCTCCACTTT.